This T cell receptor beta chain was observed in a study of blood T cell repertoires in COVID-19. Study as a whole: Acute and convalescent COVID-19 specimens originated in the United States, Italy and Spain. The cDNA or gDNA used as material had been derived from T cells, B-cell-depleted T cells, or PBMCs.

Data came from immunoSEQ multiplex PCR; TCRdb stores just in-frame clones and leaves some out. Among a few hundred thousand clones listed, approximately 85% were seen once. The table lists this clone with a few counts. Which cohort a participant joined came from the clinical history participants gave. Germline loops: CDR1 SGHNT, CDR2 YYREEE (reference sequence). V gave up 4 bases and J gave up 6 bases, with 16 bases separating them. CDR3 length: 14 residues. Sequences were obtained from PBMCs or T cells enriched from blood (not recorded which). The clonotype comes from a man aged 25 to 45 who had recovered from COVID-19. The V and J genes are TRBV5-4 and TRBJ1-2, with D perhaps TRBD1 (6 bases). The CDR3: CASSLIHREDGYTF. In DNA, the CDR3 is TGTGCCAGCAGCCTTATCCACAGGGAAGATGGCTACACCTTC.